The sequence of this TCR beta chain was determined in a study of post-analysis software for immune sequencing data. Whole-study findings and limits: TRBV segments more frequent in patients than in controls numbered roughly 5 and included TRBV5-6, TRBV5-1 and TRBV20-1.

TCR beta cDNA libraries included unique molecular identifiers. TCRdb re-called the PCR reads with MiXCR, one entry per CDR3 protein. The sample contains over 150,000 distinct CDR3 sequences, 35% to 40% of which appear only once. The CDR3 sequence is 12 residues long. V gave up 7 bases and J gave up 0 bases, with 3 bases separating them. Remarks on this clonotype: Its antigen is still unknown.

The chain is built from TRBV12-3 or TRBV12-4 and TRBJ2-2, with D unresolved. This clonotype originated in a girl between 5 and 17 years old with multiple sclerosis. Sequenced material: blood, taken after autologous hematopoietic stem cell transplantation. CDR3 protein: CASNANTGELFF. The CDR3 coding sequence is TGTGCCAGCAACGCGAACACCGGGGAGCTGTTTTTT.